This T cell receptor beta chain derives from a study of blood T cell repertoires in COVID-19. Study in general: Samples taken during acute and convalescent COVID-19 were collected in the United States, Italy and Spain.

The repertoire was sequenced with immunoSEQ multiplex PCR; TCRdb's copy has only in-frame clones and lacks some. The repertoire holds about 230,000 clones, approximately 89% seen once, with less than 4% in the top ten. Clinical history as reported by participants underpinned cohort assignment. The receptor was isolated from a woman in her 30s with acute COVID-19. The sample taken for sequencing was PBMCs or T cells enriched from blood (not recorded which).

CDR3 DNA sequence: TGTGCCAGCAGTTCCCTATTCCCCTCCCAAGAGACCCAGTACTTC. Amino acids: CASSSLFPSQETQYF. This chain uses TRBV27 with TRBJ2-5, with unresolved D. Trimming pared 4 bases from V and 1 base from J, leaving 13 bases between. The CDR3 contains 15 residues. Germline assignment: CDR1 MNHEY and CDR2 SMNVEV (reference sequence).